Given below is one T cell receptor (beta chain) in context. The V gene's germline CDR1 is SEHNR and CDR2 FQNEAQ (reference sequence). V dropped 1 base and J dropped 4 bases, with 5 bases sitting between them. The CDR3 sequence is 13 residues long. Using immunoSEQ multiplex PCR, the repertoire was profiled, and TCRdb retains in-frame clones only, with some absent. The sample has around 100,000 clones, around nine tenths seen once; the top ten hold roughly 1.7%. The sample belongs to a study of blood T cell repertoires in COVID-19. Study summary: The United States, Italy and Spain provided the acute and convalescent COVID-19 samples.

The gene calls are TRBV7-9 and TRBJ1-5; D call uncertain. Sequencing was carried out using peripheral blood. The receptor's source is a man aged 80 or over with acute or convalescent COVID-19. Here the CDR3 reads CASSLGVNQPQHF. The CDR3 nucleotides read TGTGCCAGCAGCTTAGGAGTGAATCAGCCCCAGCATTTT.